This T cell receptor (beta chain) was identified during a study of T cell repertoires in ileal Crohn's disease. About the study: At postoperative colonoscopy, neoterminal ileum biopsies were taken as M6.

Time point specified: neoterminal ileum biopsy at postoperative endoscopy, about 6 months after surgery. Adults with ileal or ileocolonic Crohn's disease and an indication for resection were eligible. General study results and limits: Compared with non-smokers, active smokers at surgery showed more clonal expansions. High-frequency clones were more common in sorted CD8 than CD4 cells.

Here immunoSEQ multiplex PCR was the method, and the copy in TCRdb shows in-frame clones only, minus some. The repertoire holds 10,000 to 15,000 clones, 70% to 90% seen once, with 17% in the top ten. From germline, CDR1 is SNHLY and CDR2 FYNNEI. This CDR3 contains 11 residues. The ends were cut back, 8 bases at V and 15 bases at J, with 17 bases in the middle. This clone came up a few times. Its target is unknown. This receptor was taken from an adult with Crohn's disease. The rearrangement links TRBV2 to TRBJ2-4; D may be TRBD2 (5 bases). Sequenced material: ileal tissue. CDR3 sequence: CASYGPGIGYF. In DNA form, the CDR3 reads TGTGCCAGCTATGGACCGGGGATAGGGTACTTC.